This T cell receptor beta chain derives from a study of blood T cell repertoires in COVID-19. Study as a whole: Acute and convalescent COVID-19 specimens originated in the United States, Italy and Spain. From T cells, B-cell-depleted T cells, or PBMCs came the material, which was cDNA or gDNA.

Authors' processing steps: Nucleated cell counts were estimated from reference gene primer amplification. The assay was immunoSEQ multiplex PCR, and TCRdb's table has in-frame clones only and misses some. Clonal size and the V and J genes are those of that table, whereas D and trimming came from the DNA. This sample has 200,000 to 300,000 clones, with around 85% found just once. The clonotype was recovered from a woman aged 60-75 years with active or convalescent COVID-19. The sample was peripheral blood.

The CDR3 region is CATSGGTAANTEAFF. CDR3 bases: TGTGCCACCAGTGGTGGGACAGCTGCTAACACTGAAGCTTTCTTT. The V call is TRBV24-1, the J call TRBJ1-1, with TRBD1 identical over 7 bases. V was clipped by 5 bases and J by 2 bases; unmatched bases: 7. The V gene's germline CDR1 is KGHDR and CDR2 SFDVKD. There are 15 residues in the CDR3.